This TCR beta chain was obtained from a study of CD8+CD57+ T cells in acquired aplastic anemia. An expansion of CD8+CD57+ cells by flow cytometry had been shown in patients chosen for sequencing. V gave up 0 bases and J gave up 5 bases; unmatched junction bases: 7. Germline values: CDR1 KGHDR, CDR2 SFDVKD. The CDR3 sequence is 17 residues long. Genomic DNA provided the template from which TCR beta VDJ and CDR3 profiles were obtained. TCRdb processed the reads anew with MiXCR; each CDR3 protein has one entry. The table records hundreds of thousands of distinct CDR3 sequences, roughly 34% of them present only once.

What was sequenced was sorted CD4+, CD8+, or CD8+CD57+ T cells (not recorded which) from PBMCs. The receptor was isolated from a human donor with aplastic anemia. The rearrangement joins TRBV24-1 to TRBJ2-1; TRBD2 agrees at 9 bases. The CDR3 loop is CATSDLSAGGRDNEQFF. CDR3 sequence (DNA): TGTGCCACCAGTGATTTGTCGGCCGGCGGGAGGGACAATGAGCAGTTCTTC.